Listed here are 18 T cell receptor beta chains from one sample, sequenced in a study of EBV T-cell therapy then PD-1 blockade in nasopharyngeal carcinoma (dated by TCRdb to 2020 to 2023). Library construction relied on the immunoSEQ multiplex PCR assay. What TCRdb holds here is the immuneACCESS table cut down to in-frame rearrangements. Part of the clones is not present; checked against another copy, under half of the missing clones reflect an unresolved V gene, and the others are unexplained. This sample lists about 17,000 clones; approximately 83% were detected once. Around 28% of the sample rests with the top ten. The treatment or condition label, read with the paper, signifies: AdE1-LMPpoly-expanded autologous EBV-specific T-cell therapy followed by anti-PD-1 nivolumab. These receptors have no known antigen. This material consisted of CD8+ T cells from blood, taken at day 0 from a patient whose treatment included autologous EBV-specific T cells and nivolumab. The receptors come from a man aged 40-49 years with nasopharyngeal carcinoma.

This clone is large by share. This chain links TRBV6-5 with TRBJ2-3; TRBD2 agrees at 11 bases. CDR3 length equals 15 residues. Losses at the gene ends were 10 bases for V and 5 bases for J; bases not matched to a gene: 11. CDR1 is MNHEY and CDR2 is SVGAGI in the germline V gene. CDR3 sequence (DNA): TGTGCCACGCGACTTCTAGCGGGGGGCTTAGATACGCAGTATTTT. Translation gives CATRLLAGGLDTQYF.

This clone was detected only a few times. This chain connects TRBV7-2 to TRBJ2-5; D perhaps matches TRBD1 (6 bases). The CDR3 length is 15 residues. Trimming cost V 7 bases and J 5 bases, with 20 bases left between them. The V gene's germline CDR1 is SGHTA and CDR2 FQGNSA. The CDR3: CASTSIGARGETQYF. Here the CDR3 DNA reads TGTGCCAGCACCTCGATTGGGGCTAGGGGGGAGACCCAGTACTTC.

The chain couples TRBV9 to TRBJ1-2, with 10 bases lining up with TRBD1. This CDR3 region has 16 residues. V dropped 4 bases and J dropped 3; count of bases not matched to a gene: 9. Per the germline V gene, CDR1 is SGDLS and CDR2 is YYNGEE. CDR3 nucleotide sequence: TGTGCCAGCAGCAACCCCGGGACAGGGGTGTACTATGGCTACACCTTC. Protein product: CASSNPGTGVYYGYTF.

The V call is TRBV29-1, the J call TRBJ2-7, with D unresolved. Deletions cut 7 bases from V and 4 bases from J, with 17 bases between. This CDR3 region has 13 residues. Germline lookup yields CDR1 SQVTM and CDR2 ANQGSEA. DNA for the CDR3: TGCAGCGGGGGTAAGGGCTTAGTGTACGAGCAGTACTTC. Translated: CSGGKGLVYEQYF.

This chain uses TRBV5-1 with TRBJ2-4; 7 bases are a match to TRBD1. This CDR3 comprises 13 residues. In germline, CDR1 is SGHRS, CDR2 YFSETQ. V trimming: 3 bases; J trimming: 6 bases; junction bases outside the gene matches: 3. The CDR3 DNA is TGCGCCAGCAGCTCGACAGGGATAAACATTCAGTACTTC. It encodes CASSSTGINIQYF.

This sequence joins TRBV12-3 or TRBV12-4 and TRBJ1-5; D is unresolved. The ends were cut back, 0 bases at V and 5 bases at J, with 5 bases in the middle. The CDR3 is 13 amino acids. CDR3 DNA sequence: TGTGCCAGCAGTTTAGCAGGGTATCAGCCCCAGCATTTT. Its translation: CASSLAGYQPQHF.

The chain's CDR3 is CASSYLALTTGELFF. DNA for the CDR3: TGTGCCAGCAGTTACCTGGCCTTGACCACCGGGGAGCTGTTTTTT. The rearrangement links TRBV6-5 to TRBJ2-2; no firm D call. From germline, CDR1 is MNHEY and CDR2 SVGAGI. V lost 2 bases and J 4 bases, leaving 11 bases between the germline ends. This CDR3 spans 15 amino acids.

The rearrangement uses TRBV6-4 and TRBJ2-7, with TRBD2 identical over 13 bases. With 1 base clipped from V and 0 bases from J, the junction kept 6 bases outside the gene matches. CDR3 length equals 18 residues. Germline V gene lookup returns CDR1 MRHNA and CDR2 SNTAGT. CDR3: CASSDLGLAGASSYEQYF. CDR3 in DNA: TGTGCCAGCAGTGACTTAGGACTAGCGGGGGCTAGCTCCTACGAGCAGTACTTC.

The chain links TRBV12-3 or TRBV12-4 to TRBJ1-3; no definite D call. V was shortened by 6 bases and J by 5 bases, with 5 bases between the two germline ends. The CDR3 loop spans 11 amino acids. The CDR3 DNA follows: TGTGCCAGCAGAGGGCGAAACACCATATATTTT. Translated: CASRGRNTIYF.

CDR3: CASSPGDSYNEQFF. In DNA, the CDR3 is TGTGCCAGCAGCCCGGGGGACTCCTACAATGAGCAGTTCTTC. V and J are TRBV9 and TRBJ2-1, with D maybe TRBD2 (6 bases). Germline CDR1 reads SGDLS; CDR2 reads YYNGEE. This CDR3 has 14 amino acids. V lost 4 bases and J lost 0, with 8 bases in between.

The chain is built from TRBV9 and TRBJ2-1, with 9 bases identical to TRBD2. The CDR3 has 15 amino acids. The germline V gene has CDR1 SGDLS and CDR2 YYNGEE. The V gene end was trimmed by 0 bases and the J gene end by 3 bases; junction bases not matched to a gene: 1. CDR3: CASSVGGGVYNEQFF. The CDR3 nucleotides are TGTGCCAGCAGCGTAGGCGGGGGGGTCTACAATGAGCAGTTCTTC.

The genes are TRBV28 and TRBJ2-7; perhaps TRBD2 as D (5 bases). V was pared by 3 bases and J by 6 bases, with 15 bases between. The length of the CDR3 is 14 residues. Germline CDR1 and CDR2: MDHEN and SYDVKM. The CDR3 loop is CASSFWTPLSEQYF. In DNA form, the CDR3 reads TGTGCCAGCAGTTTTTGGACTCCCCTGAGCGAGCAGTACTTC.

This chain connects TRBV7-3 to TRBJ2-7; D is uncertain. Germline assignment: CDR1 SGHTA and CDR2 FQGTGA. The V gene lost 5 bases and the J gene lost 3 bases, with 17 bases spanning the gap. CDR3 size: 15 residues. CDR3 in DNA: TGTGCCAGCAGCCCCCATTTTAGTAAACACTACGAGCAGTACTTC. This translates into CASSPHFSKHYEQYF.

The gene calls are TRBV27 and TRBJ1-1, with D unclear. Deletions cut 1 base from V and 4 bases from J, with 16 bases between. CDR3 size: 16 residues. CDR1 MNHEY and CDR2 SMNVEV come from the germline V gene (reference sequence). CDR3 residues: CASSLYRGSYFTEAFF. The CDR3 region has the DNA TGTGCCAGCAGTTTATATCGCGGCAGTTATTTCACTGAAGCTTTCTTT.

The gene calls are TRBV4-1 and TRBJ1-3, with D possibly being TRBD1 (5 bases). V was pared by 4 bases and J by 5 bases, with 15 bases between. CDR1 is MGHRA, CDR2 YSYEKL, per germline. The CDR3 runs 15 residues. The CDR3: CASSPRVRGRNTIYF. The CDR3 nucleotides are TGCGCCAGCAGCCCCCGGGTAAGGGGCCGAAACACCATATATTTT.

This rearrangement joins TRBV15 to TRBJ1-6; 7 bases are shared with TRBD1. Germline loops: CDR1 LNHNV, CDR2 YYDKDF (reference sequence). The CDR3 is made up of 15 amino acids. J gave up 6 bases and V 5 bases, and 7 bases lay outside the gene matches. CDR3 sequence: CATSGRTGSNSPLHF. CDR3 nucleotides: TGTGCCACCAGCGGAAGGACAGGTAGTAATTCACCCCTCCACTTT. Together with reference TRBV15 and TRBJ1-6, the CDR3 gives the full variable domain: DAMVIQNPRYQVTQFGKPVTLSCSQTLNHNVMYWYQQKSSQAPKLLFHYYDKDFNNEADTPDNFQSRRPNTSFCFLDIRSPGLGDTAMYLCATSGRTGSNSPLHFGNGTRLTVT.

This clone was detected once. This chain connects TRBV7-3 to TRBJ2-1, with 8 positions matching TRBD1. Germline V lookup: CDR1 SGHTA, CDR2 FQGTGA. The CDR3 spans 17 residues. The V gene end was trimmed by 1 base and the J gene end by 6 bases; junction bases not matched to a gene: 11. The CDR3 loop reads CASSLSTRTGKGNEQFF. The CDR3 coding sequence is TGTGCCAGCAGCTTAAGTACCCGGACAGGGAAGGGCAATGAGCAGTTCTTC.

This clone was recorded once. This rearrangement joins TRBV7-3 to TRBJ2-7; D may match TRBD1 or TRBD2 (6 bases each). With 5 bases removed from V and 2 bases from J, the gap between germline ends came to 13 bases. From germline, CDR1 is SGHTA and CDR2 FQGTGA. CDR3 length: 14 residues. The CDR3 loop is CASSPYGGAYEQYF. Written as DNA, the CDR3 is TGTGCCAGCAGCCCCTACGGGGGCGCCTACGAGCAGTACTTC.